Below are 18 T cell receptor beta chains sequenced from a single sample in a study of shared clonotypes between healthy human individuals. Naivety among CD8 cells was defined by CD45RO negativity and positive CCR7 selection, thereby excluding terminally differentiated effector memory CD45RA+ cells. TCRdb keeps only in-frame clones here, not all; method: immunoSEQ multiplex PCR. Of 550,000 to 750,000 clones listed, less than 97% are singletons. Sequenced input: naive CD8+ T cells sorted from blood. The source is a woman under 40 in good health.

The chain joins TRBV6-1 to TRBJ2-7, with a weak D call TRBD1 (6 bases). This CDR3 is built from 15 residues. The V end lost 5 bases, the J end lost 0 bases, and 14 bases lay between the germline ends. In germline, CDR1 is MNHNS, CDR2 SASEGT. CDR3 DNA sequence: TGTGCCAGCAGTACAACAGGGATTTCCTCCTACGAGCAGTACTTC. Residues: CASSTTGISSYEQYF.

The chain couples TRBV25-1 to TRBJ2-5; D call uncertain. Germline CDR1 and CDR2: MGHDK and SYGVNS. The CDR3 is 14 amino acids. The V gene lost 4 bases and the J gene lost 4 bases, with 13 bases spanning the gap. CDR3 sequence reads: CASSANPFGETQYF. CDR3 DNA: TGTGCCAGCAGTGCCAACCCTTTTGGAGAGACCCAGTACTTC.

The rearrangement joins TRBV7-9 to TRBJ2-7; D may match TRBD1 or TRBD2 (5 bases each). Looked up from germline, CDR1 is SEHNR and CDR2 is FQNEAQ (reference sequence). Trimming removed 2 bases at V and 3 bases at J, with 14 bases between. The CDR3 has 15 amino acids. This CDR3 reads CASSLTTGAVYEQYF. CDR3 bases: TGTGCCAGCAGCTTAACGACCGGGGCAGTCTACGAGCAGTACTTC.

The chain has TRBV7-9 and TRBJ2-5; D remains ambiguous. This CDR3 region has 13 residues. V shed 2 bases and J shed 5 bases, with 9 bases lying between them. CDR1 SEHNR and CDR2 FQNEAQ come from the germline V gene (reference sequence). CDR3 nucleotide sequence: TGTGCCAGCAGCTTATCAGAAAGGGAGACCCAGTACTTC. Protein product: CASSLSERETQYF.

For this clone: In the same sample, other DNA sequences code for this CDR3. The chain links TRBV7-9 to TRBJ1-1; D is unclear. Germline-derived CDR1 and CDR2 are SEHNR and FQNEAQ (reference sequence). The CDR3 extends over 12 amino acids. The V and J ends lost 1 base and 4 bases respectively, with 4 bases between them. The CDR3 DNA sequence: TGTGCCAGCAGCTTAGGGGCCACTGAAGCTTTCTTT. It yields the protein CASSLGATEAFF.

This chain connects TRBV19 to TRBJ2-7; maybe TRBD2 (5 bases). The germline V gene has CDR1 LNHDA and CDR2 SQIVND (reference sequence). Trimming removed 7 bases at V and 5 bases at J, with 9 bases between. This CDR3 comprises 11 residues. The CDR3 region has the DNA TGTGCCAGTATCCACGGGGACGAGCAGTACTTC. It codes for CASIHGDEQYF. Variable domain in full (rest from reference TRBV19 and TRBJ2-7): DGGITQSPKYLFRKEGQNVTLSCEQNLNHDAMYWYRQDPGQGLRLIYYSQIVNDFQKGDIAEGYSVSREKKESFPLTVTSAQKNPTAFYLCASIHGDEQYFGPGTRLTVT.

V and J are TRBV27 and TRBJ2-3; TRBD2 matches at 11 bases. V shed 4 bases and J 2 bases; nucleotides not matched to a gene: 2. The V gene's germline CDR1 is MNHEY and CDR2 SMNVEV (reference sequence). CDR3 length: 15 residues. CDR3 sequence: CASSSGLADTDTQYF. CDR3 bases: TGTGCCAGCAGTTCGGGACTAGCGGACACAGATACGCAGTATTTT.

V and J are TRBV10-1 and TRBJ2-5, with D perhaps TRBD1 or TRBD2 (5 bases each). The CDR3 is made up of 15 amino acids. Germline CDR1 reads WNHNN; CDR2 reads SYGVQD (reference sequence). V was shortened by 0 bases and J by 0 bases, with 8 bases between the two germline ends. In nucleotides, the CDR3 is TGCGCCAGCAGTGAGTCGGGGGAAAACCAAGAGACCCAGTACTTC. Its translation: CASSESGENQETQYF.

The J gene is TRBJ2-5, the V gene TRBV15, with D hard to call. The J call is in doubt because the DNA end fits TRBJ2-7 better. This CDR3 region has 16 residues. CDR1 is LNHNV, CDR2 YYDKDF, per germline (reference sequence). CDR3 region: CATSRDVLTPIYEQYF. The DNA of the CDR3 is TGTGCCACCAGCAGAGATGTCCTGACGCCCATCTACGAGCAGTACTTC.

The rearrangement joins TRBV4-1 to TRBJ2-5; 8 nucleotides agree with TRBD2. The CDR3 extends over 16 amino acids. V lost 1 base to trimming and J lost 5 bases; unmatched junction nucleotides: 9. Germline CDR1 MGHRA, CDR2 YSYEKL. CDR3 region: CASSQVLAGGAETQYF. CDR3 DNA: TGCGCCAGCAGCCAAGTTCTTGCGGGGGGCGCTGAGACCCAGTACTTC.

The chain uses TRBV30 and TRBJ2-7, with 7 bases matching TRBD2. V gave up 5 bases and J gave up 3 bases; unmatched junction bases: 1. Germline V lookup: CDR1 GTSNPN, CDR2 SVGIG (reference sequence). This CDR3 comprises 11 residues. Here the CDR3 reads CAWGEGYEQYF. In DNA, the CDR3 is TGTGCCTGGGGGGAGGGCTACGAGCAGTACTTC. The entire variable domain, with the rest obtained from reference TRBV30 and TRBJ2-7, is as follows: SQTIHQWPATLVQPVGSPLSLECTVEGTSNPNLYWYRQAAGRGLQLLFYSVGIGQISSEVPQNLSASRPQDRQFILSSKKLLLSDSGFYLCAWGEGYEQYFGPGTRLTVT.

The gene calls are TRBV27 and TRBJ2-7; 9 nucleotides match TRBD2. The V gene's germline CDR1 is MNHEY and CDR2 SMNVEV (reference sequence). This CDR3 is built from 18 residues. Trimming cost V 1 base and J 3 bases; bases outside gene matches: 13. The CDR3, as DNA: TGTGCCAGCAGTTTATATGGGGTAGGGGCTAGCGGGAACTACGAGCAGTACTTC. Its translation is CASSLYGVGASGNYEQYF.

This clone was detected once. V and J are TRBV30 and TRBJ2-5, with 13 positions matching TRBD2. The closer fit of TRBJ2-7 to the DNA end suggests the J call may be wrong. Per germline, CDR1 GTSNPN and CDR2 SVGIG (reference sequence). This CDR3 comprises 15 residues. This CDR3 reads CALRPLAGGPNEQYF. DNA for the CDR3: TGTGCCTTGAGGCCACTAGCGGGAGGGCCCAACGAGCAGTACTTC.

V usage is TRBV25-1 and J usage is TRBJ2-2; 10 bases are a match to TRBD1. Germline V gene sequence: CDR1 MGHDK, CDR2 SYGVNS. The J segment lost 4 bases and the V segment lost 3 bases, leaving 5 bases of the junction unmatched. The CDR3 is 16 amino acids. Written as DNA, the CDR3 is TGTGCCAGCAGTGAGGGGACAGGGGTTTTCACCGGGGAGCTGTTTTTT. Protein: CASSEGTGVFTGELFF.

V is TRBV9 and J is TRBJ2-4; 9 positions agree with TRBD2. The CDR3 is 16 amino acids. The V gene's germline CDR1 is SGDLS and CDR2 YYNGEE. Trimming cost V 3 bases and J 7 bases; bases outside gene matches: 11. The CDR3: CASSGFSGSTRNIQYF. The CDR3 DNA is TGTGCCAGCAGCGGGTTTAGCGGGAGCACGAGGAACATTCAGTACTTC.

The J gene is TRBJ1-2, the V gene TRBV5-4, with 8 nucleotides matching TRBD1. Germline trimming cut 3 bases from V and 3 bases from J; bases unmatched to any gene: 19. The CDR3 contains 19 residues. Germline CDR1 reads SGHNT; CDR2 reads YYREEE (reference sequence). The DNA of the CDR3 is TGTGCCAGCAGCTCTCCCGTTCCGACAGGGGATTCACCTGACTATGGCTACACCTTC. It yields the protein CASSSPVPTGDSPDYGYTF.

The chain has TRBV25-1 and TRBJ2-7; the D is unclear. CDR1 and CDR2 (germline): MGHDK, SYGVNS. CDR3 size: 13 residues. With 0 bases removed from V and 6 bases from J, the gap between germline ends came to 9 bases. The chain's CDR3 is CASSEYESGEQYF. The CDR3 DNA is TGTGCCAGCAGTGAATATGAGAGTGGCGAGCAGTACTTC.

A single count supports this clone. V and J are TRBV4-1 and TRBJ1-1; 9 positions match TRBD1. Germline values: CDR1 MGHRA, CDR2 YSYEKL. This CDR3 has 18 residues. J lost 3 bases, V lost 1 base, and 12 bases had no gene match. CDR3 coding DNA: TGCGCCAGCAGCCAAGGGGGCGGACAGGGGTTCAGGGACACTGAAGCTTTCTTT. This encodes CASSQGGGQGFRDTEAFF.